This TCR beta chain was observed in a study of cytomegalovirus exposure and HLA in healthy donors. Background on the study: Earlier, 117 million unique TCR beta sequences were recovered from around 180 million T cells by an analysis. Around 79 million unique TCRs, all from HLA-typed donors, were included in an early release of the data.

Whole-study findings and limits: In terms of immune exposure information, only CMV serostatus was available. Researchers reported in a later analysis that a missense DCLRE1C variant was tied to TCR beta V- and J-gene trimming.

The study ran its PCR with 60 Vbeta and 13 Jbeta primers. This table comes from immunoSEQ multiplex PCR, and its TCRdb copy is limited to in-frame clones, with some not included. The sample contains about 130,000 clones, roughly 9.6% of which appear only once. This clone was seen more than once but under ten times. Its antigen is currently unknown. The limits of the CDR3 on the DNA are not certain, so only TCRdb's listed CDR3 is given. This clonotype was obtained from a woman aged 40 to 50 in good health and CMV-seropositive. Sequencing used PBMCs.

CDR3 sequence: CASSSSSRYEKYF. V gene TRBV7-9 combines with J gene TRBJ2-7; the table assigns TRBD2, which was not confirmed against the DNA. Termini included, the CDR3 measures 13 amino acids. CDR1 is SEHNR and CDR2 is FQNEAQ in the germline V gene (reference sequence).